This section outlines one T cell receptor beta chain sequence together with its context. Antigen unknown. A much larger clone lies one base from this, so it may be a read error. TCR alpha and beta CDR3 regions were amplified from RNA using iRepertoire nested multiplex PCR. Tissue mRNA or PBMC total RNA, 100-400 ng, went into one-step reverse transcription and amplification. TCRdb called the multiplex PCR reads again in MiXCR, with one record for every CDR3 protein. The table lists about 180,000 distinct CDR3 sequences, over 40% of them singletons. The data derive from a study of glioma-infiltrating T cells. Germline values: CDR1 DFQATT, CDR2 SNEGSKA (reference sequence). This CDR3 is built from 15 residues. Overall study results and limits: Above-expected tissue-blood divergence occurred in all gliomas, most in low-grade ones. CDR3 overlap between tissue and blood was very small.

The chain combines TRBV20-1 with TRBJ1-4, with a possible D match to TRBD1 (6 bases). The material sequenced was glioma tissue, nonneoplastic brain tissue, or PBMCs (not recorded which). The source of this sequence is a human donor with low-grade glioma or glioblastoma, undergoing nonglioma brain surgery, or in good health (not recorded which). The CDR3 protein is CCARPVTGYSEKLFF. The CDR3 region has the DNA TGCTGTGCTAGACCCGTGACAGGCTATTCTGAAAAACTGTTTTTT.